The next 19 T cell receptor beta chains were all read from a single sample in a study of naive and memory T cell subsets. A UMI-containing oligonucleotide was joined by 3' ligation to the TCR cDNA template. Four PCR rounds used nested alpha and beta constant region primers plus the SP2 primer. Via MiXCR, TCRdb re-called the UMI-ligation and nested PCR reads, giving one row per CDR3 protein. This repertoire shows about 26,000 distinct CDR3 sequences, around 5.3% found once; its top ten account for approximately 7%. The material sequenced was blood. The receptors come from an adult in good health.

This clonotype was observed at least ten times. The chain links TRBV20-1 to TRBJ2-3; D may be TRBD1 (5 bases). Trimming left V 5 bases short and J 1 base short, with 13 bases between. Looked up from germline, CDR1 is DFQATT and CDR2 is SNEGSKA (reference sequence). The CDR3 totals 14 residues. The DNA for the CDR3 is TGCAGTGCTGGCGGACACCATCGCACAGATACGCAGTATTTT. Protein: CSAGGHHRTDTQYF.

This clonotype has a count of ten or more. The chain links TRBV6-1 to TRBJ2-1, with a tentative D call TRBD1 (6 bases). Germline CDR1 MNHNS, CDR2 SASEGT. The germline V and J ends were trimmed by 6 bases and 10 bases, with 16 bases remaining between them. This CDR3 has 13 residues. CDR3 sequence reads: CASSLIQGREQFF. Here the CDR3 DNA reads TGTGCCAGCAGCCTAATACAGGGAAGGGAGCAGTTCTTC.

This clonotype was recorded many times. V usage is TRBV20-1 and J usage is TRBJ2-2; D ambiguous. CDR1 is DFQATT, CDR2 SNEGSKA, per germline (reference sequence). CDR3 length: 16 residues. The V end lost 6 bases, the J end lost 3 bases, and 20 bases lay between the germline ends. The CDR3 protein is CSARTRAAFHTGELFF. The CDR3 DNA is TGCAGTGCCCGAACCCGGGCCGCCTTCCACACCGGGGAGCTGTTTTTT.

In its sample, this clonotype was seen many times. V gene TRBV28 combines with J gene TRBJ2-7; 8 nucleotides align to TRBD2. The CDR3 length is 14 residues. Losses at the gene ends were 5 bases for V and 0 bases for J; bases not matched to a gene: 3. Germline V lookup: CDR1 MDHEN, CDR2 SYDVKM. CDR3 nucleotide sequence: TGTGCCAGCAGTCGCGGGGGGAGCTCCTACGAGCAGTACTTC. Translating it yields CASSRGGSSYEQYF.

Ten or more counts support this clonotype. V usage is TRBV6-5 and J usage is TRBJ2-1; D remains ambiguous. Germline V gene sequence: CDR1 MNHEY, CDR2 SVGAGI. This CDR3 spans 13 amino acids. V was pared by 0 bases and J by 1 base, with 1 base between. In DNA, the CDR3 is TGTGCCAGCAGTTACTCTTCCTACAATGAGCAGTTCTTC. Its protein product is CASSYSSYNEQFF.

This clonotype showed up many times. This chain uses TRBV5-6 with TRBJ2-1; 13 nucleotides line up with TRBD2. Losses at the gene ends were 3 bases for V and 8 bases for J; bases not matched to a gene: 20. Germline loops: CDR1 SGHDT, CDR2 YYEEEE. The CDR3 spans 20 residues. The CDR3 loop reads CASSWTSPWRTSGRDDEQFF. The DNA for the CDR3 is TGTGCCAGCAGCTGGACAAGTCCATGGAGGACTAGCGGGAGAGACGATGAGCAGTTCTTC.

This chain links TRBV3-1 with TRBJ2-1, with TRBD2 identical over 8 bases. The CDR3 covers 14 residues. CDR1 is LGHDT, CDR2 YNNKEL, per germline (reference sequence). With V trimmed by 3 bases and J by 5 bases, 3 bases remained unmatched. DNA for the CDR3: TGTGCCAGCAGCCATAGCGGGACTAACAATGAGCAGTTCTTC. Translated, it gives CASSHSGTNNEQFF.

The genes are TRBV28 and TRBJ2-3, with 7 bases lining up with TRBD2. The CDR3 sequence is 16 residues long. The V segment lost 6 bases and the J segment 5 bases; nucleotides outside the gene matches: 14. From germline, CDR1 is MDHEN and CDR2 SYDVKM. The CDR3 reads CASSTTARGGRDTQYF. The DNA of the CDR3 is TGTGCCAGCAGCACCACCGCGAGGGGCGGGAGAGATACGCAGTATTTT.

This clonotype has at least ten counts. The chain couples TRBV11-2 to TRBJ2-7; D is unresolved. The CDR3 has 14 residues. Germline lookup yields CDR1 SGHAT and CDR2 FQNNGV. Trimming cost V 5 bases and J 3 bases, with 14 bases left between them. The CDR3 DNA follows: TGTGCCAGCAGCAACGACTTGAGAGTCTACGAGCAGTACTTC. It encodes CASSNDLRVYEQYF.

This clonotype was seen ten or more times. This chain uses TRBV9 with TRBJ1-2; D might be TRBD1 (5 bases). With 4 bases removed from V and 7 bases from J, the gap between germline ends came to 14 bases. Per germline, CDR1 SGDLS and CDR2 YYNGEE. This CDR3 region has 13 residues. CDR3 nucleotides: TGTGCCAGCAGCCCCCACGGGGCGGGTGGCTACACCTTC. It yields the protein CASSPHGAGGYTF.

The J gene is TRBJ2-7, the V gene TRBV30; 10 bases are a match to TRBD1. V dropped 0 bases and J dropped 6; count of bases not matched to a gene: 8. CDR1 is GTSNPN, CDR2 SVGIG, per germline (reference sequence). CDR3 length equals 15 residues. The CDR3 sequence is CAWSVLRDRGTEQYF. The CDR3 DNA sequence: TGTGCCTGGAGTGTACTCCGGGACAGGGGAACCGAGCAGTACTTC.

This clonotype has a count of ten or more. V gene TRBV5-1 combines with J gene TRBJ1-2, with D uncertain. The ends were cut back, 2 bases at V and 6 bases at J, with 14 bases in the middle. The CDR3 sequence is 14 residues long. Looked up from germline, CDR1 is SGHRS and CDR2 is YFSETQ. This chain's CDR3 is CASSLEQRINGYTF. DNA of the CDR3: TGCGCCAGCAGCTTAGAACAAAGGATCAATGGCTACACCTTC.

At least ten counts were recorded for this clonotype. The chain couples TRBV4-1 to TRBJ2-1; D not resolved. The germline V and J ends were trimmed by 4 bases and 0 bases, with 10 bases remaining between them. The CDR3 covers 15 residues. Germline-derived CDR1 and CDR2 are MGHRA and YSYEKL. CDR3 nucleotide sequence: TGCGCCAGCAGCCCTGGGCAGGTCTCCTACAATGAGCAGTTCTTC. It yields the protein CASSPGQVSYNEQFF.

This clonotype was observed many times. The rearrangement joins TRBV3-1 to TRBJ1-2; D gene uncertain. V was trimmed by 0 bases and J by 3 bases, leaving 17 bases between them. This CDR3 spans 17 amino acids. From germline, CDR1 is LGHDT and CDR2 YNNKEL (reference sequence). The CDR3 reads CASSQDLLGLRDYGYTF. In DNA form, the CDR3 reads TGTGCCAGCAGCCAAGATCTTTTGGGCCTACGGGACTATGGCTACACCTTC.

This clonotype was found many times. V and J are TRBV7-9 and TRBJ2-5; D not certain. Between the trimmed V and J ends, which lost 7 bases and 5 bases, there was a span of 14 bases. CDR1 and CDR2 (germline): SEHNR, FQNEAQ (reference sequence). This CDR3 comprises 13 residues. The CDR3 DNA follows: TGTGCCAGCACCGAAAGAGCTGGCGAGACCCAGTACTTC. Its protein is CASTERAGETQYF.

This clonotype has a count of ten or more. This chain uses TRBV7-2 with TRBJ1-5; no reliable D call. Trimming cost V 3 bases and J 5 bases, with 11 bases left between them. Germline CDR1 reads SGHTA; CDR2 reads FQGNSA. CDR3 size: 14 residues. CDR3 amino acids: CASSLGRPHQPQHF. CDR3 nucleotide sequence: TGTGCCAGCAGCTTGGGCAGGCCCCATCAGCCCCAGCATTTT.

The CDR3 sequence: CASSSQDGNTEAFF. CDR3 DNA: TGTGCCAGCAGCTCTCAGGACGGGAACACTGAAGCTTTCTTT. The chain couples TRBV11-1 to TRBJ1-1; D is uncertain. V dropped 4 bases and J dropped 1 base, with 10 bases sitting between them. In germline, CDR1 is SGHAT, CDR2 FQDESV (reference sequence). The CDR3 is made up of 14 amino acids.

This clonotype was seen more than once but under ten times. The chain links TRBV19 to TRBJ2-5; 7 bases fit TRBD2. CDR1 is LNHDA, CDR2 SQIVND, per germline (reference sequence). The CDR3 totals 15 residues. Trimming cost V 3 bases and J 1 base; bases outside gene matches: 5. Here the CDR3 DNA reads TGTGCCAGTAGTATGGTCACGGGAGGCCAAGAGACCCAGTACTTC. Protein sequence: CASSMVTGGQETQYF.

This clonotype was counted at least ten times. This chain links TRBV5-1 with TRBJ1-5; the match to TRBD1 covers 7 bases. CDR3 length: 13 residues. Germline CDR1 SGHRS, CDR2 YFSETQ. The J segment lost 7 bases and the V segment lost 4 bases, leaving 5 bases of the junction unmatched. CDR3 region: CASSPQGGQPQHF. As DNA, the CDR3 is TGCGCCAGCAGCCCCCAGGGGGGGCAGCCCCAGCATTTT. Full variable domain (outside the CDR3, taken from reference TRBV5-1 and TRBJ1-5): KAGVTQTPRYLIKTRGQQVTLSCSPISGHRSVSWYQQTPGQGLQFLFEYFSETQRNKGNFPGRFSGRQFSNSRSEMNVSTLELGDSALYLCASSPQGGQPQHFGDGTRLSIL.